A single sample gave rise to the 27 T cell receptor beta chains below, sequenced in a study of identical twins (dated by TCRdb to the mid-2010s). The library came from 5' RACE. Instrument on record: Illumina HiSeq 2000. TCRdb reran the public reads through fastp at Q25 and MiXCR, keeping productive beta chains. Each entry merges the rows of one CDR3 protein and shows their most common DNA and genes. Within this sample are roughly 480,000 distinct CDR3 sequences, with 20% to 25% of them counted one time only. Of the sample, about 2.9% falls within the top ten clones. The same data also went into a second study, on T cells expressing NK-cell markers.

Source material: CD4+ T cells sorted from blood. The receptors were sampled from a woman under 30 in good health.

A few counts support this clonotype. The V and J genes are TRBV7-8 and TRBJ1-1, with D maybe TRBD1 (5 bases). The V gene's germline CDR1 is SGHVS and CDR2 FQNEAQ. CDR3 length: 15 residues. The V end lost 1 base, the J end lost 5 bases, and 14 bases lay between the germline ends. CDR3: CASSLGRAGRTEAFF. For the CDR3, the DNA is TGTGCCAGCAGCTTAGGCCGGGCAGGGCGGACTGAAGCTTTCTTT.

A few counts support this clonotype. The V call is TRBV27, the J call TRBJ2-1; TRBD2 agrees at 11 bases. The CDR3 runs 16 residues. CDR1 MNHEY and CDR2 SMNVEV come from the germline V gene (reference sequence). V shed 5 bases and J 7 bases; nucleotides not matched to a gene: 10. Written as DNA, the CDR3 is TGTGCCAGCAGTCTCCTAGCGGGAGGAGGCATGAATGAGCAGTTCTTC. This sequence encodes CASSLLAGGGMNEQFF.

This clonotype was seen more than once but under ten times. V gene TRBV12-3 or TRBV12-4 combines with J gene TRBJ2-3; 12 nucleotides match TRBD2. V gave up 4 bases and J gave up 3 bases; unmatched junction bases: 8. This CDR3 spans 17 amino acids. This CDR3 reads CASSWPSGRAKTDTQYF. CDR3 coding DNA: TGTGCCAGCAGTTGGCCTAGCGGGAGGGCGAAAACAGATACGCAGTATTTT.

This clonotype was observed a few times. The CDR3 sequence: CATLGGTGPLHF. The CDR3 nucleotides read TGTGCCACCCTAGGAGGGACGGGGCCCCTCCACTTT. This chain joins TRBV24-1 and TRBJ1-6; possibly TRBD1 for D (5 bases). The V gene's germline CDR1 is KGHDR and CDR2 SFDVKD. This CDR3 contains 12 residues. V was clipped by 9 bases and J by 13 bases, with 15 bases between them.

The J gene is TRBJ2-7, the V gene TRBV7-9, with unresolved D. Trimming took off 3 bases at V and 6 bases at J, with 12 bases between the two ends. The CDR3 has 13 amino acids. Germline V CDR1 and CDR2: SEHNR, FQNEAQ (reference sequence). CDR3 sequence (DNA): TGTGCCAGCAGCTTTTTGGAAAATGGCGAGCAGTACTTC. This gives the protein CASSFLENGEQYF.

The genes are TRBV5-1 and TRBJ2-1; no firm D call. Trimming took off 1 base at V and 6 bases at J, with 8 bases between the two ends. The CDR3 has 13 amino acids. Germline assignment: CDR1 SGHRS and CDR2 YFSETQ. The CDR3 reads CASSLLTFNEQFF. CDR3 coding DNA: TGCGCCAGCAGCTTGCTTACTTTCAATGAGCAGTTCTTC.

The V gene is TRBV2, the J gene TRBJ2-1; D is uncertain. CDR3 length equals 12 residues. The V end was cut by 7 bases, the J end by 8 bases, with 12 bases between. From germline, CDR1 is SNHLY and CDR2 FYNNEI. For the CDR3, the DNA is TGTGCCAGCACCTTAAATGGGCATGAGCAGTTCTTC. Translated: CASTLNGHEQFF.

This clonotype was seen many times. The chain links TRBV20-1 to TRBJ1-5; D call uncertain. V was pared by 4 bases and J by 3 bases, with 16 bases between. This CDR3 has 15 residues. The V gene's germline CDR1 is DFQATT and CDR2 SNEGSKA (reference sequence). The CDR3 DNA reads as TGCAGTGCTAAAACGACCGCCGCTCCCAATCAGCCCCAGCATTTT. Translation: CSAKTTAAPNQPQHF.

This clonotype was recorded a few times. V usage is TRBV18 and J usage is TRBJ2-7; TRBD1 aligns across 7 bases. The CDR3 loop spans 14 amino acids. V lost 3 bases to trimming and J lost 3 bases; unmatched junction nucleotides: 5. CDR1 is KGHSH and CDR2 is LQKENI in the germline V gene. CDR3 DNA: TGTGCCAGCTCACCGACGGGACAGAACTACGAGCAGTACTTC. Translating gives CASSPTGQNYEQYF.

This clonotype was seen a handful of times. The CDR3 DNA sequence: TGTGCCAGCAGCTTAGCTCTTCGAGACACCGGGGAGCTGTTTTTT. Translated, it gives CASSLALRDTGELFF. The V gene is TRBV7-2, the J gene TRBJ2-2; no definite D call. Per germline, CDR1 SGHTA and CDR2 FQGNSA. The CDR3 consists of 15 residues. Trimming left V 0 bases short and J 3 bases short, with 8 bases between.

The chain links TRBV6-2 or TRBV6-3 to TRBJ1-1, with D possibly matching TRBD1 (6 bases). From germline, CDR1 is MNHEY and CDR2 SVGEGT. This CDR3 is 13 amino acids long. Trimming took off 4 bases at V and 3 bases at J, with 9 bases between the two ends. CDR3 DNA sequence: TGTGCCAGCAGTTCAGGGGTTGACACTGAAGCTTTCTTT. Its translation is CASSSGVDTEAFF.

The gene calls are TRBV12-3 or TRBV12-4 and TRBJ1-2, with TRBD1 as a possible D gene (6 bases). This CDR3 is 12 amino acids long. The ends were cut back, 6 bases at V and 9 bases at J, with 14 bases in the middle. The CDR3 here is CASSHPQGSYTF. Written as DNA, the CDR3 is TGTGCCAGCAGCCACCCACAGGGTAGCTACACCTTC.

Only a few counts were recorded for this clonotype. The chain uses TRBV12-3 or TRBV12-4 and TRBJ2-7; 11 bases are shared with TRBD2. This CDR3 contains 15 residues. The ends lost 5 bases at V and 2 bases at J; junction bases unmatched: 5. CDR3 in DNA: TGTGCCAGCAGTCCTAGCGGGAGGATAACCTACGAGCAGTACTTC. Protein sequence: CASSPSGRITYEQYF.

This clonotype was seen more than once but under ten times. V gene TRBV7-6 combines with J gene TRBJ1-1, with D maybe TRBD1 (5 bases). V was shortened by 1 base and J by 6 bases, with 12 bases between the two germline ends. CDR1 SGHVS and CDR2 FNYEAQ come from the germline V gene. The CDR3 covers 14 residues. Written as DNA, the CDR3 is TGTGCCAGCAGCTTAGTGGCTGGGGCCGCTGAAGCTTTCTTT. It codes for CASSLVAGAAEAFF.

The chain recombines TRBV7-9 with TRBJ2-4; weak D call: TRBD2 (7 bases). There are 15 residues in the CDR3. Between the trimmed V and J ends, which lost 4 bases and 3 bases, there was a span of 13 bases. The V gene's germline CDR1 is SEHNR and CDR2 FQNEAQ (reference sequence). CDR3 bases: TGTGCCAGCAGCTCAGGGGAGGGATACAAAAACATTCAGTACTTC. Its protein is CASSSGEGYKNIQYF. Variable domain in full (rest from reference TRBV7-9 and TRBJ2-4): DTGVSQNPRHKITKRGQNVTFRCDPISEHNRLYWYRQTLGQGPEFLTYFQNEAQLEKSRLLSDRFSAERPKGSFSTLEIQRTEQGDSAMYLCASSSGEGYKNIQYFGAGTRLSVL.

CDR3 residues: CSASDRTRQTYKYGYTF. The CDR3 bases are TGCAGTGCTAGCGATAGAACAAGACAGACGTATAAGTATGGCTACACCTTC. V usage is TRBV20-1 and J usage is TRBJ1-2; a possible D gene is TRBD1 (5 bases). The length of the CDR3 is 17 residues. The germline V and J ends were trimmed by 3 bases and 5 bases, with 25 bases remaining between them. Germline lookup yields CDR1 DFQATT and CDR2 SNEGSKA (reference sequence).

The gene calls are TRBV3-1 and TRBJ1-1; D might be TRBD1 (6 bases). This CDR3 spans 12 amino acids. From germline, CDR1 is LGHDT and CDR2 YNNKEL (reference sequence). V lost 5 bases and J 7 bases, leaving 11 bases between the germline ends. The CDR3 loop is CASSATGFEAFF. DNA for the CDR3: TGTGCCAGCAGCGCGACAGGCTTTGAAGCTTTCTTT. Looking up the rest from reference TRBV3-1 and TRBJ1-1 gives the full variable domain: DTAVSQTPKYLVTQMGNDKSIKCEQNLGHDTMYWYKQDSKKFLKIMFSYNNKELIINETVPNRFSPKSPDKAHLNLHINSLELGDSAVYFCASSATGFEAFFGQGTRLTVV.

The V and J genes are TRBV6-5 and TRBJ1-1; unclear D gene. Germline V gives CDR1 MNHEY, CDR2 SVGAGI. The CDR3 length is 11 residues. Trimming took 5 bases from V and 9 from J, leaving 10 bases between them. This CDR3 is CASSPGWQAFF. CDR3 sequence (DNA): TGTGCCAGCAGTCCGGGGTGGCAAGCTTTCTTT.

This clonotype was counted a few times. CDR3 sequence (DNA): TGTGCCAGCAGAGACCGGGACAGCTATGGCTACACCTTC. Translation gives CASRDRDSYGYTF. The J gene is TRBJ1-2, the V gene TRBV25-1; 7 bases align to TRBD1. Germline trimming cut 6 bases from V and 4 bases from J; bases unmatched to any gene: 5. The CDR3 consists of 13 residues. Germline CDR1 and CDR2: MGHDK and SYGVNS.

This sequence joins TRBV10-3 and TRBJ1-6; D unclear. The CDR3 has 14 residues. Trimming removed 3 bases from V and 10 bases from J, with 13 bases in between. Germline values: CDR1 ENHRY, CDR2 SYGVKD. The CDR3 region is CAISETYRVSPLHF. The CDR3 bases are TGTGCCATCAGTGAAACCTACAGAGTATCACCCCTCCACTTT.

A few counts support this clonotype. This sequence joins TRBV15 and TRBJ1-1; the match to TRBD1 covers 7 bases. The CDR3 loop spans 15 amino acids. With 6 bases clipped from V and 6 bases from J, the junction kept 13 bases outside the gene matches. Per germline, CDR1 LNHNV and CDR2 YYDKDF (reference sequence). For the CDR3, the DNA is TGTGCCACCAGGGGAAAGACAGGGAGGGACCCTGAAGCTTTCTTT. Translating gives CATRGKTGRDPEAFF.

This chain uses TRBV6-1 with TRBJ2-3, with D tentatively TRBD2 (5 bases). Per germline, CDR1 MNHNS and CDR2 SASEGT. Trimming removed 6 bases at V and 1 base at J, with 14 bases between. The CDR3 has 15 amino acids. The DNA of the CDR3 is TGTGCCAGCAGCTCAAAGCGGATACGCACAGATACGCAGTATTTT. Its protein product is CASSSKRIRTDTQYF.

The chain has TRBV12-3 or TRBV12-4 and TRBJ2-3; tentative D call: TRBD2 (5 bases). The CDR3 runs 13 residues. V lost 6 bases to trimming and J lost 2 bases, with 9 bases between them. The CDR3, as DNA: TGTGCCAGCAGCCGACGGGACACAGATACGCAGTATTTT. Residues: CASSRRDTDTQYF.

The chain couples TRBV20-1 to TRBJ2-5, with D possibly matching TRBD2 (5 bases). Trimming took 3 bases from V and 4 from J, leaving 15 bases between them. The germline V gene encodes CDR1 DFQATT and CDR2 SNEGSKA (reference sequence). This CDR3 comprises 14 residues. CDR3 residues: CSARTHGIRETQYF. In DNA form, the CDR3 reads TGCAGTGCTAGGACTCACGGGATTCGAGAGACCCAGTACTTC.

The chain joins TRBV18 to TRBJ2-1; weak D call: TRBD2 (5 bases). V was trimmed by 6 bases and J by 4 bases, leaving 16 bases between them. Germline V gene lookup returns CDR1 KGHSH and CDR2 LQKENI. This CDR3 has 15 amino acids. CDR3 sequence: CASSAAAGFYNEQFF. Here the CDR3 DNA reads TGTGCCAGCTCCGCGGCGGCGGGCTTTTACAATGAGCAGTTCTTC.

This clonotype turned up a few times. V and J are TRBV7-6 and TRBJ2-1, with D perhaps matching TRBD2 (6 bases). V was trimmed by 10 bases and J by 0 bases, leaving 10 bases between them. The CDR3 has 13 amino acids. Germline V lookup: CDR1 SGHVS, CDR2 FNYEAQ. CDR3 sequence reads: CAISGTSYNEQFF. CDR3 coding DNA: TGTGCCATTAGCGGAACCTCCTACAATGAGCAGTTCTTC.

The sample holds a few counts of this clonotype. CDR3 sequence: CSATREDIQYF. CDR3 in DNA: TGCAGTGCTACCCGGGAAGACATTCAGTACTTC. The chain couples TRBV20-1 to TRBJ2-4; D may be TRBD2 (5 bases). Germline CDR1 reads DFQATT; CDR2 reads SNEGSKA (reference sequence). Trimming left V 4 bases short and J 8 bases short, with 9 bases between. The CDR3 sequence is 11 residues long.